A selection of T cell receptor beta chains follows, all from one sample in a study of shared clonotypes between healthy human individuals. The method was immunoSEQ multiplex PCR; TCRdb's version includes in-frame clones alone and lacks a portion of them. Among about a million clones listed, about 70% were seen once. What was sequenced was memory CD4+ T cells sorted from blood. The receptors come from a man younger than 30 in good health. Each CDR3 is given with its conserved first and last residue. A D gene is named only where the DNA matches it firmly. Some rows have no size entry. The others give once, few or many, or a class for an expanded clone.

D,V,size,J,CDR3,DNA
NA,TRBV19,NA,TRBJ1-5,CASSSPASATSYSNQPQHF,TGTGCCAGTAGTAGCCCCGCATCGGCGACCTCTTATAGCAATCAGCCCCAGCATTTT
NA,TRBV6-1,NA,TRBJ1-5,CASSERAQSNQPQHF,TGTGCCAGCAGTGAAAGGGCACAGAGCAATCAGCCCCAGCATTTT
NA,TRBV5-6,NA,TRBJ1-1,CASSLALQALEAFF,TGTGCCAGCAGCTTGGCCCTACAGGCTCTTGAAGCTTTCTTT
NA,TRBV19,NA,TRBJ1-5,CASSTPLSNQPQHF,TGTGCCAGTAGTACACCCCTTAGCAATCAGCCCCAGCATTTT
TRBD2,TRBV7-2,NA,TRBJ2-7,CASSLGLAGANEQYF,TGTGCCAGCAGCCTAGGACTAGCGGGAGCTAACGAGCAGTACTTC
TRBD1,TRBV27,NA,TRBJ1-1,CASSPRTGTMNTEAFF,TGTGCCAGCAGTCCCCGGACAGGAACTATGAACACTGAAGCTTTCTTT
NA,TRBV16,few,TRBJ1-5,CASSQGGQPQHF,TGTGCCAGCAGCCAGGGGGGTCAGCCCCAGCATTTT
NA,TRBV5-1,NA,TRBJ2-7,CASSEIAGTYEQYF,TGCGCCAGCAGCGAAATTGCAGGGACCTACGAGCAGTACTTC
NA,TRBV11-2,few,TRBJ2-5,CASSPEGGQYF,TGTGCCAGCAGCCCGGAGGGGGGCCAGTACTTC
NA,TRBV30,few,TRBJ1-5,CAWSVARNQPQHF,TGTGCCTGGAGTGTAGCGCGTAATCAGCCCCAGCATTTT
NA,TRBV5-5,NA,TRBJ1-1,CASSREANTEAFF,TGTGCCAGCAGCCGAGAAGCTAACACTGAAGCTTTCTTT
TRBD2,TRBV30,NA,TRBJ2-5,CAWRFGGLAVETQYF,TGTGCCTGGAGGTTCGGGGGACTAGCTGTTGAGACCCAGTACTTC
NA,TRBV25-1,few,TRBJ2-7,CASSAPGAQQYF,TGTGCCAGCAGTGCCCCCGGGGCTCAGCAGTACTTC
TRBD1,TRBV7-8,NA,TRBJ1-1,CASSFAQGGMNTEAFF,TGTGCCAGCAGTTTCGCGCAGGGGGGCATGAACACTGAAGCTTTCTTT
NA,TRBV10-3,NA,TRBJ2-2,CAISVGGAGTGELFF,TGTGCCATCAGTGTTGGAGGTGCAGGGACCGGGGAGCTGTTTTTT
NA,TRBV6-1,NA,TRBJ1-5,CASNPEGFRQPQHF,TGTGCCAGCAACCCAGAGGGGTTTCGGCAGCCCCAGCATTTT
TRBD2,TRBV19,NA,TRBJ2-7,CASKGRASYEQYF,TGTGCCAGTAAGGGGAGGGCCTCCTACGAGCAGTACTTC
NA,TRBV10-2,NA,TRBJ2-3,CASSGKDTQYF,TGCGCCAGCAGTGGGAAAGATACGCAGTATTTT
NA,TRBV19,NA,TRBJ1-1,CASSGFGTVNTEAFF,TGTGCCAGTAGTGGTTTCGGGACGGTGAACACTGAAGCTTTCTTT
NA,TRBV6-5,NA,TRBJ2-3,CASSYQGSTDTQYF,TGTGCCAGCAGTTACCAGGGAAGCACAGATACGCAGTATTTT
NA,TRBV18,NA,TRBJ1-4,CASSLLGGGGEKLFF,TGTGCCAGCTCACTACTCGGTGGGGGCGGCGAAAAACTGTTTTTT
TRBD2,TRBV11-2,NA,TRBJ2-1,CASLGLAGHNEQFF,TGTGCCAGCTTGGGACTAGCGGGGCACAATGAGCAGTTCTTC
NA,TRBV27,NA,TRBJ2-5,CASSWRWRVGSSVETQYF,TGTGCCAGCAGTTGGAGGTGGAGGGTGGGGTCATCCGTGGAGACCCAGTACTTC
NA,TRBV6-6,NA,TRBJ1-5,CASSYYSNQPQHF,TGTGCCAGCAGTTACTATAGCAATCAGCCCCAGCATTTT
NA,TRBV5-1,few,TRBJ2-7,CASSSGGRTGVYEQYF,TGCGCCAGCAGCTCGGGGGGACGAACAGGGGTCTACGAGCAGTACTTC
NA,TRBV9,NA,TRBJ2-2,CASSVRGTANTGELFF,TGTGCCAGCAGCGTACGCGGGACCGCGAACACCGGGGAGCTGTTTTTT
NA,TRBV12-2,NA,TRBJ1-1,CASRSDPEAFF,TGTGCAAGTCGTTCAGATCCTGAAGCTTTCTTT
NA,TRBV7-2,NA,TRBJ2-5,CASSLGRFQETQYF,TGTGCCAGCAGCTTAGGTCGTTTCCAAGAGACCCAGTACTTC
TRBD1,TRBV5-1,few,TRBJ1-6,CASSLEGAKSPLHF,TGCGCCAGCAGCTTGGAGGGGGCTAAGTCACCCCTCCACTTT
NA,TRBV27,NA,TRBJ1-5,CASAWRGVEQPQHF,TGTGCCAGCGCCTGGAGGGGGGTTGAGCAGCCCCAGCATTTT
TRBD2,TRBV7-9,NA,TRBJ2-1,CASRLAGGGEQFF,TGTGCCTCACGACTAGCGGGAGGGGGTGAGCAGTTCTTC
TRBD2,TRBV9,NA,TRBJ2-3,CASSVGSGRTDTQYF,TGTGCCAGCAGCGTAGGGAGCGGGAGAACAGATACGCAGTATTTT
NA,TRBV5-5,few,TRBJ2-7,CASSPGTPSYEQYF,TGTGCCAGCAGCCCCGGGACACCATCCTACGAGCAGTACTTC
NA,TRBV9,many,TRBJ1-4,CASSGSGVTNEKLFF,TGTGCCAGCAGCGGATCAGGGGTTACTAATGAAAAACTGTTTTTT
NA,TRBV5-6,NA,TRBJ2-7,CASSFGYEQYF,TGTGCCAGCAGCTTCGGGTACGAGCAGTACTTC
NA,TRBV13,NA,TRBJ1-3,CASSPSAGTIYF,TGTGCCAGCAGCCCCTCGGCGGGCACCATATATTTT
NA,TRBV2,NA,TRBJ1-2,CASRATSYGYTF,TGTGCCAGCAGAGCTACAAGCTATGGCTACACCTTC
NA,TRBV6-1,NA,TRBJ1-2,CATPMLRGWGYTF,TGTGCCACCCCCATGTTGAGGGGTTGGGGCTACACCTTC
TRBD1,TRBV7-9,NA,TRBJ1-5,CASSLGQNSNQPQHF,TGTGCCAGCAGCCTGGGACAGAATAGCAATCAGCCCCAGCATTTT
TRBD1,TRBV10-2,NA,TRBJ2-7,CASRPGQGYEQYF,TGCGCCAGCAGACCGGGACAGGGATACGAGCAGTACTTC
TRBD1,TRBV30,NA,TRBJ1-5,CAWSAREGAIGQPQHF,TGTGCCTGGAGTGCTAGGGAGGGGGCTATCGGGCAGCCCCAGCATTTT
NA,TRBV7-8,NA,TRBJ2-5,CASSWGSAETQYF,TGTGCCAGCAGCTGGGGCAGTGCAGAGACCCAGTACTTC
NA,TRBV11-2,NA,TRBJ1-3,CASSPVGNTGNTIYF,TGTGCCAGCAGCCCGGTGGGGAATACTGGAAACACCATATATTTT
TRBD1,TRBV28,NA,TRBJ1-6,CASSLVSQGYSPLHF,TGTGCCAGCAGTTTAGTCTCACAGGGGTATTCACCCCTCCACTTT
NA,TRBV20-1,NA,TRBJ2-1,CSALFKNEQFF,TGCAGTGCCCTCTTTAAGAATGAGCAGTTCTTC
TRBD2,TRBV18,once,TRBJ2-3,CASSPRSGGSTDTQYF,TGTGCCAGCTCACCACGGAGCGGGGGATCGACAGATACGCAGTATTTT
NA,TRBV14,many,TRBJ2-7,CASSQVGGGRGEQYF,TGTGCCAGCAGCCAAGTCGGCGGGGGCCGGGGGGAGCAGTACTTC
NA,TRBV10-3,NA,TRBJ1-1,CAISDSTKRGTEAFF,TGTGCCATCAGTGACAGCACGAAAAGGGGCACTGAAGCTTTCTTT
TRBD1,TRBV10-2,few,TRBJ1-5,CASSEVGGTAQHF,TGCGCCAGCAGTGAGGTAGGGGGGACAGCCCAGCATTTT
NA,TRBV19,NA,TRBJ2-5,CASSISGGGGGETQYF,TGTGCCAGTAGTATTTCCGGAGGGGGTGGTGGAGAGACCCAGTACTTC
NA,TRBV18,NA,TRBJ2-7,CASSVTHSYEQYF,TGTGCCAGCTCAGTGACGCACTCCTACGAGCAGTACTTC